The 29 T cell receptor beta chains listed next were all sequenced from one sample in a study of blood T cell repertoires in COVID-19. The protocol was immunoSEQ multiplex PCR, while the TCRdb copy is restricted to in-frame clones and leaves out a portion. The profile covers more than 65,000 clones, with over 60% appearing a single time and roughly a fifth taken by the ten largest. Sequencing used peripheral blood. These receptors were obtained from a woman of 80 years or more with active or convalescent COVID-19.

The chain joins TRBV30 to TRBJ1-2, with TRBD1 identical over 8 bases. CDR1 and CDR2 (germline): GTSNPN, SVGIG (reference sequence). V was pared by 0 bases and J by 2 bases, with 5 bases of the junction left unmatched. The CDR3 loop spans 15 amino acids. The CDR3 DNA is TGTGCCTGGAGTGTACCCAGGACAGGGAACTATGGCTACACCTTC. The encoded protein is CAWSVPRTGNYGYTF. Based on the CDR3 plus reference TRBV30 and TRBJ1-2, the full variable domain is SQTIHQWPATLVQPVGSPLSLECTVEGTSNPNLYWYRQAAGRGLQLLFYSVGIGQISSEVPQNLSASRPQDRQFILSSKKLLLSDSGFYLCAWSVPRTGNYGYTFGSGTRLTVV.

V usage is TRBV19 and J usage is TRBJ2-5; 14 bases line up with TRBD2. Germline assignment: CDR1 LNHDA and CDR2 SQIVND (reference sequence). This CDR3 spans 18 amino acids. With V trimmed by 5 bases and J by 5 bases, 13 bases remained unmatched. CDR3 in amino acids: CASSRRPTSGGAGETQYF. Here the CDR3 DNA reads TGTGCCAGTAGTCGCCGACCGACTAGCGGGGGGGCCGGGGAGACCCAGTACTTC.

This sequence joins TRBV20-1 and TRBJ1-1; 9 bases align to TRBD1. CDR3 length: 14 residues. V lost 3 bases, J lost 4 bases, and 6 bases stayed unmatched. CDR1 is DFQATT, CDR2 SNEGSKA, per germline (reference sequence). CDR3 loop: CSASYRGRFTEAFF. The CDR3 coding sequence is TGCAGTGCTAGTTACAGGGGGCGCTTCACTGAAGCTTTCTTT.

V gene TRBV6-2 or TRBV6-3 combines with J gene TRBJ1-3; D might be TRBD1 (5 bases). The CDR3 is 14 residues long. Trimming left V 2 bases short and J 1 base short, with 6 bases between. Germline V gene data show CDR1 as MNHEY and CDR2 as SVGEGT. The CDR3 sequence: CASSYGASGNTIYF. As DNA, the CDR3 is TGTGCCAGCAGTTACGGGGCGTCTGGAAACACCATATATTTT.

Note on this clone: One end of the junction is discordant with germline, which a read error may explain. The chain has TRBV6-5 and TRBJ1-4, with D perhaps matching TRBD1 (6 bases). There are 13 residues in the CDR3. Per the germline V gene, CDR1 is MNHEY and CDR2 is SVGAGI. CDR3 bases: TGTGCCAGCAGTTACACCCCGCGGGGGGCGTCGGTATTT. It is translated as CASSYTPRGASVF.

The chain is built from TRBV29-1 and TRBJ2-1, with D perhaps matching TRBD1 or TRBD2 (6 bases each). The CDR3 has 14 amino acids. Germline-derived CDR1 and CDR2 are SQVTM and ANQGSEA. The V end was cut by 5 bases, the J end by 4 bases, with 15 bases between. DNA of the CDR3: TGCAGCGTTAAAGGGGGGCCTACTTACAATGAGCAGTTCTTC. This gives the protein CSVKGGPTYNEQFF.

The chain joins TRBV7-9 to TRBJ1-1, with D maybe TRBD1 (6 bases). Trimming took 0 bases from V and 1 from J, leaving 12 bases between them. The germline CDR1 and CDR2 sequences are SEHNR and FQNEAQ (reference sequence). CDR3 length equals 16 residues. CDR3 bases: TGTGCCAGCAGCTTAGCGCAGGTCAGGGGGAACACTGAAGCTTTCTTT. Amino acids: CASSLAQVRGNTEAFF.

This chain connects TRBV7-8 to TRBJ1-2; perhaps TRBD1 as D (6 bases). CDR1 and CDR2 from the germline V gene are SGHVS and FQNEAQ. The length of the CDR3 is 13 residues. Trimming removed 4 bases from V and 8 bases from J, with 14 bases in between. CDR3 in DNA: TGTGCCAGCAGCTCGGACAGATCGGGAGGCTACACCTTC. Its translation is CASSSDRSGGYTF.

This chain uses TRBV28 with TRBJ1-5; D gene uncertain. Trimming cost V 8 bases and J 3 bases, with 11 bases left between them. The CDR3 has 13 amino acids. Germline V gene lookup returns CDR1 MDHEN and CDR2 SYDVKM. CDR3 loop: CASHLGVNQPQHF. CDR3 nucleotide sequence: TGTGCCAGCCACCTGGGCGTCAATCAGCCCCAGCATTTT.

The J gene is TRBJ2-2, the V gene TRBV3-1 (or the pseudogene TRBV3-2); no definite D call. Germline CDR1 and CDR2: LGHDT and YNNKEL (reference sequence). V lost 4 bases, J lost 1 base, and 7 bases lay in between. The CDR3 length is 14 residues. The CDR3 loop reads CASSPKQNTGELFF. The CDR3 DNA follows: TGTGCCAGCAGCCCGAAACAGAACACCGGGGAGCTGTTTTTT.

In its sample, this clone ranks as large. The CDR3 nucleotides read TGTGCCAGCAGCTTAGAGCTAAGTGAGCAGTTCTTC. Translating gives CASSLELSEQFF. This chain joins TRBV7-9 and TRBJ2-1, with D unresolved. The CDR3 spans 12 residues. Trimming shortened V by 1 base and J by 9 bases, and 7 bases separated the two germline ends. CDR1 and CDR2 from the germline V gene are SEHNR and FQNEAQ (reference sequence).

The chain combines TRBV6-5 with TRBJ2-2, with D possibly being TRBD2 (6 bases). Germline CDR1 reads MNHEY; CDR2 reads SVGAGI. This CDR3 region has 15 residues. Trimming pared 1 base from V and 5 bases from J, leaving 11 bases between. CDR3 sequence (DNA): TGTGCCAGCAGTTACTTCGGGGGTTTGACCGGGGAGCTGTTTTTT. As protein: CASSYFGGLTGELFF.

This chain uses TRBV12-3 or TRBV12-4 with TRBJ2-5; D gene uncertain. The V gene lost 1 base and the J gene lost 5 bases, with 5 bases spanning the gap. The CDR3 spans 12 residues. The CDR3: CASSLGPETQYF. The CDR3 nucleotides read TGTGCCAGCAGTTTAGGGCCGGAGACCCAGTACTTC.

In its sample, this clone was seen once. The rearrangement joins TRBV11-3 to TRBJ2-7; 8 bases line up with TRBD1. The J segment lost 4 bases and the V segment lost 3 bases, leaving 2 bases of the junction unmatched. Germline V gives CDR1 SGHNT, CDR2 YENEEA. The CDR3 is made up of 13 amino acids. The CDR3 reads CASSLDREYEQYF. In DNA, the CDR3 is TGTGCCAGCAGCTTGGACAGGGAGTACGAGCAGTACTTC.

V usage is TRBV5-1 and J usage is TRBJ2-7; no definite D call. There are 13 residues in the CDR3. Germline V gene lookup returns CDR1 SGHRS and CDR2 YFSETQ. The ends were cut back, 0 bases at V and 4 bases at J, with 8 bases in the middle. The CDR3 DNA sequence: TGCGCCAGCAGCTTGGGGCAGCGTTACGAGCAGTACTTC. The encoded protein is CASSLGQRYEQYF.

This clone was seen a handful of times. V is TRBV7-9 and J is TRBJ1-2, with no clear D. Germline lookup yields CDR1 SEHNR and CDR2 FQNEAQ (reference sequence). This CDR3 has 14 amino acids. Trimming removed 5 bases from V and 6 bases from J, with 16 bases in between. CDR3 loop: CASSREGVVDGYTF. CDR3 sequence (DNA): TGTGCCAGCAGCAGAGAGGGAGTAGTAGATGGCTACACCTTC.

J is TRBJ1-2 and V is TRBV2; 8 positions agree with TRBD1. The length of the CDR3 is 14 residues. Unmatched junction bases numbered 3, after V lost 2 bases and J lost 4 bases. Germline lookup yields CDR1 SNHLY and CDR2 FYNNEI. CDR3 bases: TGTGCCAGCAGTGAAAGGACAGGGCCCTATGGCTACACCTTC. Translating it yields CASSERTGPYGYTF.

V gene TRBV6-2 or TRBV6-3 combines with J gene TRBJ2-7; D perhaps matches TRBD2 (5 bases). Trimming took off 4 bases at V and 0 bases at J, with 13 bases between the two ends. The CDR3 length is 15 residues. Germline V CDR1 and CDR2: MNHEY, SVGEGT. In DNA form, the CDR3 reads TGTGCCAGCAGTTCCGGCGGAGGTTTCTCCTACGAGCAGTACTTC. Protein: CASSSGGGFSYEQYF.

The V call is TRBV7-9, the J call TRBJ2-2; TRBD1 is a possible D gene (6 bases). Trimming cost V 5 bases and J 0 bases, with 13 bases left between them. Per germline, CDR1 SEHNR and CDR2 FQNEAQ (reference sequence). The CDR3 covers 16 residues. The CDR3 DNA reads as TGTGCCAGCAGCCCCTGGGGACAATCGAACACCGGGGAGCTGTTTTTT. This codes for CASSPWGQSNTGELFF.

At least ten counts were recorded for this clone. The genes are TRBV6-5 and TRBJ2-7; maybe TRBD2 (5 bases). Trimming shortened V by 0 bases and J by 0 bases, and 12 bases separated the two germline ends. Germline CDR1 and CDR2: MNHEY and SVGAGI. The length of the CDR3 is 16 residues. CDR3 loop: CASSYSVGGSSYEQYF. In nucleotides, the CDR3 is TGTGCCAGCAGTTACTCGGTGGGCGGGTCCTCCTACGAGCAGTACTTC.

The gene calls are TRBV4-3 and TRBJ2-5; no clear D gene. The germline V and J ends were trimmed by 2 bases and 1 base, with 11 bases remaining between them. The CDR3 extends over 15 amino acids. From germline, CDR1 is LGHNA and CDR2 YSLEER. The CDR3 region is CASSQIFRSQETQYF. The CDR3 DNA follows: TGCGCCAGCAGCCAAATCTTCCGGTCCCAAGAGACCCAGTACTTC.

This clone was recorded only once. The chain has TRBV6-5 and TRBJ2-5; D remains unclear. The CDR3 runs to 14 residues. V shed 5 bases and J shed 1 base, with 11 bases lying between them. Germline-derived CDR1 and CDR2 are MNHEY and SVGAGI. The CDR3 loop reads CASSTQATQETQYF. The CDR3 nucleotides are TGTGCCAGCAGTACTCAGGCAACCCAAGAGACCCAGTACTTC.

V gene TRBV6-5 combines with J gene TRBJ1-6; 8 nucleotides line up with TRBD1. CDR3 size: 13 residues. CDR1 is MNHEY, CDR2 SVGAGI, per germline. Trimming removed 10 bases from V and 6 bases from J; junction bases left unmatched: 5. The CDR3 reads CANKDRANSPLHF. CDR3 nucleotide sequence: TGTGCCAACAAGGACAGGGCTAATTCACCCCTCCACTTT.

Note on this clone: The junction departs from the called germline gene at one end, perhaps through a read error. The gene calls are TRBV14 and TRBJ2-1, with a possible D match to TRBD1 (6 bases). Per the germline V gene, CDR1 is SGHDN and CDR2 is FVKESK. This CDR3 is 12 amino acids long. This chain's CDR3 is CASSRYGDRSVF. Here the CDR3 DNA reads TGTGCCAGCAGCCGCTATGGTGACAGGTCCGTCTTC.

The CDR3 spells CASSLRTGSNTEAFF. CDR3 DNA sequence: TGTGCCAGCTCACTTAGGACAGGGTCGAACACTGAAGCTTTCTTT. The chain recombines TRBV18 with TRBJ1-1, with 8 bases fitting TRBD1. V dropped 4 bases and J dropped 1; count of bases not matched to a gene: 5. Germline CDR1 is KGHSH and CDR2 is LQKENI. This CDR3 is 15 amino acids long.

In its sample, this clone was seen many times. This chain connects TRBV7-2 to TRBJ2-2, with 8 positions matching TRBD1. Germline lookup yields CDR1 SGHTA and CDR2 FQGNSA. This CDR3 comprises 15 residues. With V trimmed by 5 bases and J by 3 bases, 5 bases remained unmatched. CDR3 bases: TGTGCCAGCAGCAGGGACAGGACGGACACCGGGGAGCTGTTTTTT. Protein: CASSRDRTDTGELFF. The full variable domain, with the rest looked up from reference TRBV7-2 and TRBJ2-2, is GAGVSQSPSNKVTEKGKDVELRCDPISGHTALYWYRQSLGQGLEFLIYFQGNSAPDKSGLPSDRFSAERTGGSVSTLTIQRTQQEDSAVYLCASSRDRTDTGELFFGEGSRLTVL.

This clone was detected many times. The chain joins TRBV21-1 to TRBJ2-3; the table's D call of TRBD2 was not tested on the DNA. TRBV21-1 is an annotated pseudogene. The CDR3 is 16 amino acids. In DNA form, the CDR3 reads TGTGCCAGCAGCAGAGCTAGCGGGGGGATTGTAGATACGCAGTATTTT. Its protein is CASSRASGGIVDTQYF.

The V gene is TRBV5-6, the J gene TRBJ2-3; D is possibly TRBD1 (6 bases). V was cut by 6 bases and J by 1 base, with 6 bases left in between. Germline assignment: CDR1 SGHDT and CDR2 YYEEEE. The CDR3 consists of 12 residues. The CDR3 is CASNRGTDTQYF. CDR3 coding DNA: TGTGCCAGCAACAGGGGCACAGATACGCAGTATTTT.

A few counts support this clone. The chain uses TRBV7-2 and TRBJ1-5; tentative D call: TRBD1 (6 bases). Germline V CDR1 and CDR2: SGHTA, FQGNSA. V was clipped by 1 base and J by 2 bases, with 9 bases between them. The length of the CDR3 is 15 residues. The CDR3 DNA reads TGTGCCAGCAGCTTAGTAGGGGGAGGCAATCAGCCCCAGCATTTT. Translating it yields CASSLVGGGNQPQHF.